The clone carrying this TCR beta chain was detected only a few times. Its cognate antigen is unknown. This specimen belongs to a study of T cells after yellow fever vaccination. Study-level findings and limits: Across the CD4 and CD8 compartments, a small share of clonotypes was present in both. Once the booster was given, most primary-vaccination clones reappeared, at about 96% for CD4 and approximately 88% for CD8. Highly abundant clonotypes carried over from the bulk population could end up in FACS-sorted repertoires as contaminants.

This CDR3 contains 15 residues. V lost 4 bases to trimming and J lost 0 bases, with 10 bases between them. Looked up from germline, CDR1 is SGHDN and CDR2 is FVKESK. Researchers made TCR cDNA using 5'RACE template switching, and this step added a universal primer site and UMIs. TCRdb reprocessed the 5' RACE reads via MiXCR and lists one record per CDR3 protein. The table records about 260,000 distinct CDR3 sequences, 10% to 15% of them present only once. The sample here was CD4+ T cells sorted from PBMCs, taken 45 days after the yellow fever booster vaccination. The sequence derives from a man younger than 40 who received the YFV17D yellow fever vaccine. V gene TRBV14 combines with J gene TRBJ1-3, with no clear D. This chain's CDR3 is CASSRISYSGNTIYF. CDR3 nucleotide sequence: TGTGCCAGCAGCCGAATTAGCTACTCTGGAAACACCATATATTTT.